This T cell receptor beta chain was obtained from a study of graft-versus-host responses after intestinal transplantation. The ends were cut back, 5 bases at V and 5 bases at J, with 18 bases in the middle. The CDR3 is 15 residues long. Germline assignment: CDR1 SGHTA and CDR2 FQGNSA. Study-level results: Present in recipient marrow, GvH clones included some that appeared first in ileum or blood. Graft-versus-host to host-versus-graft clonal ratios in allografts were high in patients with graft-donor T cell macrochimerism.

Processed graft tissue released its intraepithelial and lamina propria lymphocytes. Measured with immunoSEQ multiplex PCR; TCRdb has only the in-frame clones, and not every one. This table holds some 13,000 clones, roughly 74% found once. On this clone itself: The antigen is unknown.

J is TRBJ1-1 and V is TRBV7-2; D unclear. Sequenced here: ileum tissue, sampled 16 days after intestinal transplant. The sequence was obtained from a human patient who received an intestinal transplant, so some T cells may come from the graft donor. The CDR3 sequence is CASSLSGWLRTEAFF. DNA for the CDR3: TGTGCCAGCAGCCTCTCGGGGTGGCTTCGGACTGAAGCTTTCTTT.